The 7 T cell receptor beta chains below were found in one sample sequenced in a study of T cell responses to AZD1222 COVID-19 vaccine. Method: immunoSEQ multiplex PCR; TCRdb's copy keeps in-frame clones and lacks some. The sample has about 76,000 clones; around 80% are singletons. This material consisted of peripheral blood, taken 28 days after the second dose of the MenACWY control vaccine. Receptors were obtained from an adult who received the MenACWY meningococcal vaccine as a control.

The rearrangement uses TRBV11-2 and TRBJ2-1; no definite D call. Germline V gene data show CDR1 as SGHAT and CDR2 as FQNNGV. Deletions cut 3 bases from V and 5 bases from J, with 5 bases between. The CDR3 sequence is 12 residues long. The CDR3 loop is CASSFSDNEQFF. The DNA for the CDR3 is TGTGCCAGCAGCTTTTCCGACAATGAGCAGTTCTTC.

The V call is TRBV6-1, the J call TRBJ1-1, with D unresolved. Germline V CDR1 and CDR2: MNHNS, SASEGT. V was pared by 3 bases and J by 5 bases, with 10 bases between. The CDR3 totals 13 residues. CDR3 residues: CASSDRRRTEAFF. The CDR3 coding sequence is TGTGCCAGCAGTGACAGGCGGCGGACTGAAGCTTTCTTT.

This clone was counted once. The V and J genes are TRBV11-3 and TRBJ2-1, with TRBD1 identical over 7 bases. The germline CDR1 and CDR2 sequences are SGHNT and YENEEA. The V segment lost 5 bases and the J segment 2 bases; nucleotides outside the gene matches: 6. This CDR3 comprises 15 residues. CDR3 nucleotides: TGTGCCAGCAGCCTAGGACAGGATACCTACAATGAGCAGTTCTTC. It yields the protein CASSLGQDTYNEQFF.

This clone was observed a few times. J is TRBJ2-7 and V is TRBV11-2, with 8 bases aligning to TRBD1. J gave up 4 bases and V 5 bases, and 7 bases lay outside the gene matches. Germline CDR1 and CDR2: SGHAT and FQNNGV. The CDR3 has 14 residues. The CDR3 loop is CASSEWTGIYEQYF. The DNA of the CDR3 is TGTGCCAGCAGCGAATGGACAGGGATTTACGAGCAGTACTTC.

The chain combines TRBV28 with TRBJ2-4; 10 nucleotides line up with TRBD2. Trimming cost V 5 bases and J 9 bases; bases outside gene matches: 10. The CDR3 is made up of 15 amino acids. The V gene's germline CDR1 is MDHEN and CDR2 SYDVKM. The CDR3 sequence is CASSLPLAGDIIQYF. The CDR3 region has the DNA TGTGCCAGCAGTCTACCTCTAGCGGGAGATATCATTCAGTACTTC.

The rearrangement uses TRBV11-2 and TRBJ2-7; D remains ambiguous. The germline CDR1 and CDR2 sequences are SGHAT and FQNNGV. The CDR3 totals 14 residues. V lost 0 bases and J lost 3, with 9 bases in between. CDR3 sequence reads: CASSLEDLGYEQYF. CDR3 nucleotide sequence: TGTGCCAGCAGCTTAGAGGACCTCGGCTACGAGCAGTACTTC.

The chain couples TRBV5-8 to TRBJ1-2; 8 bases are a match to TRBD1. Trimming cost V 4 bases and J 7 bases; bases outside gene matches: 15. The length of the CDR3 is 16 residues. In germline, CDR1 is SGHTS, CDR2 YDEGEE. The CDR3 sequence: CASSNPWTGSRGGYTF. The CDR3 region has the DNA TGTGCCAGCAGCAATCCATGGACAGGGTCCAGGGGTGGCTACACCTTC.